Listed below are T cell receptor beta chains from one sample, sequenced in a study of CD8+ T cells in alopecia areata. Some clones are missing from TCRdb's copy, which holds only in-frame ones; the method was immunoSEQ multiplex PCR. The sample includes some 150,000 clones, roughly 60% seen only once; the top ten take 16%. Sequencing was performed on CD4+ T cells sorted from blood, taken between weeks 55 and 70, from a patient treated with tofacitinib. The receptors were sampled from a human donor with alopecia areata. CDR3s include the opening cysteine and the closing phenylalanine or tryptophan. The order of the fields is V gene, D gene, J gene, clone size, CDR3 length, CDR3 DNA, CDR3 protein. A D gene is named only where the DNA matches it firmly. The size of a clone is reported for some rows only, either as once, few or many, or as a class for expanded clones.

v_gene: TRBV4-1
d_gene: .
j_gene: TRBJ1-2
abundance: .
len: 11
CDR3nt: TGCGCCAGCAGCCAAGACGGAGGCTACACCTTC
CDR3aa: CASSQDGGYTF

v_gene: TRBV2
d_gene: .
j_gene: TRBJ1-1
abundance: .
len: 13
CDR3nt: TGTGCCAGCAGTGTTAAGGCGCACACTGAAGCTTTCTTT
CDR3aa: CASSVKAHTEAFF

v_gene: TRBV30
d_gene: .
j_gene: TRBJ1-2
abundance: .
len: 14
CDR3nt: TGTGCCTGGAGTGCAAATTCGGGGGCCTATGGCTACACCTTC
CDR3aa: CAWSANSGAYGYTF

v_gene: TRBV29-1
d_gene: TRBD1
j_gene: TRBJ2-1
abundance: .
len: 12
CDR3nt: TGCAGCGTTAGGGACAGAGACAATGAGCAGTTCTTC
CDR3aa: CSVRDRDNEQFF

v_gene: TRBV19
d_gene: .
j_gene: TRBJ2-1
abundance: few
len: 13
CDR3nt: TGTGCCAGTAGTATAGAAACCGGGACAACGCAGTTCTTC
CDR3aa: CASSIETGTTQFF

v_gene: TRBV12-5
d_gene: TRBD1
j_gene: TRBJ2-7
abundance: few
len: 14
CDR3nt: TGTGCTAGTGGTATCGGACAGGGAACCTACGAGCAGTACTTC
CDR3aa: CASGIGQGTYEQYF

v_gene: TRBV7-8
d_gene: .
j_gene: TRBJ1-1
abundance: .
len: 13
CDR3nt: TGTGCCAGCATTAGACTAGGGCGGACTGAAGCTTTCTTT
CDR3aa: CASIRLGRTEAFF

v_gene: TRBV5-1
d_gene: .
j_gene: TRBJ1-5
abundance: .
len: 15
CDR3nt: TGCGCCAGCAGCTTGGCCGGTGACAGAGCGGAGCCCCAGCATTTT
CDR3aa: CASSLAGDRAEPQHF

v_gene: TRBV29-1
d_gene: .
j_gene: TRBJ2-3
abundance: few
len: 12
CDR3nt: TGCAGCGTTGGACTACCCCGAGATACGCAGTATTTT
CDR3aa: CSVGLPRDTQYF

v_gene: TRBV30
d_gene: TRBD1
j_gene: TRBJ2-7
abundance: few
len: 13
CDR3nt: TGTGCCTGGCTTTCGGGGACAGGGATCCAGCAGTACTTC
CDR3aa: CAWLSGTGIQQYF

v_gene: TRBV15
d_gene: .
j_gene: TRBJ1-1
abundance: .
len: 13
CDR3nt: TGTGCCACCAGCAGAGATAAAGACACTTCGGCTTTCTTT
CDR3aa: CATSRDKDTSAFF

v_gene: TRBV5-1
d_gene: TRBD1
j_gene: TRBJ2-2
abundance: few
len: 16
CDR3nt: TGCGCCAGCAGCTTAAACAGGGGGCTCCGGACCGGGGAGCTGTTTTTT
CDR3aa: CASSLNRGLRTGELFF

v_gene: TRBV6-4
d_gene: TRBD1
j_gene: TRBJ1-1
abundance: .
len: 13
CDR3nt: TGTGCCAGCAGTGACTCTTGGGACAGTGAAGCTTTCTTT
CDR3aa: CASSDSWDSEAFF

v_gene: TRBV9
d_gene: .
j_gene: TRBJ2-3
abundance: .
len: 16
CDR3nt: TGTGCCAGCAGTCGAACCACGGGGGCCCCTGGGGATACGCAGTATTTT
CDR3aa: CASSRTTGAPGDTQYF

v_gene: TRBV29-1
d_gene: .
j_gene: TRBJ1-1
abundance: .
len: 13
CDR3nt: TGCAGCGTTGGGGCAGGGATGAACACTGAAGCTTTCTTT
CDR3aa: CSVGAGMNTEAFF

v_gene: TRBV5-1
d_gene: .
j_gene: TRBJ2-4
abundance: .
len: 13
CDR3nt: TGCGCCAGCAGCCAGGATCACAAAAACATTCAGTACTTC
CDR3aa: CASSQDHKNIQYF

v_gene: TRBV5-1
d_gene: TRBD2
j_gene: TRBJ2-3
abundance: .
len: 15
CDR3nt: TGCGCCAGCGGCGGGGGGAGTACTAGCACAGATACGCAGTATTTT
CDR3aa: CASGGGSTSTDTQYF

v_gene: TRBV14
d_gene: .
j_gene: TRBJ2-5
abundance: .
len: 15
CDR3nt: TGTGCCAGCAGCCAAGATCGTTACGGGAAAGAGACCCAGTACTTC
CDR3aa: CASSQDRYGKETQYF

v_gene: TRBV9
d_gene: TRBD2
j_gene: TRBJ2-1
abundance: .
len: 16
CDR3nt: TGTGCCAGCAGCGTAGGAGCGGGGGTAAGGGGCAATGAGCAGTTCTTC
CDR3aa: CASSVGAGVRGNEQFF

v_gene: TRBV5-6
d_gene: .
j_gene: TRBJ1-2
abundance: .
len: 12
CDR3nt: TGTGCCAGCAGCTTGGTGCTTGGTGGCTACACCTTC
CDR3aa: CASSLVLGGYTF

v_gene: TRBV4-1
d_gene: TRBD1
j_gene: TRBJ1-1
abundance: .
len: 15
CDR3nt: TGCGCCAGCAGCCAAGATCGGACAGGGAACACTGAAGCTTTCTTT
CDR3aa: CASSQDRTGNTEAFF

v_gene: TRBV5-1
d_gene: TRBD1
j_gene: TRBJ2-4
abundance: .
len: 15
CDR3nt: TGCGCCAGCAGCTTGGGACAGGGGCACAAAAACATTCAGTACTTC
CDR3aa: CASSLGQGHKNIQYF

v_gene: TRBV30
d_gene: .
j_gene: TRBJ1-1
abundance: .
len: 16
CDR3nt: TGTGCCTGGAGTACACGGGACACTATCCCGAACACTGAAGCTTTCTTT
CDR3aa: CAWSTRDTIPNTEAFF

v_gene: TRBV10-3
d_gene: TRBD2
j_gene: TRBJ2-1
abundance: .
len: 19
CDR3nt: TGTGCCATCAGTGCGTCGGGACTAGCGGGATCTACTACCTACAATGAGCAGTTCTTC
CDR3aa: CAISASGLAGSTTYNEQFF

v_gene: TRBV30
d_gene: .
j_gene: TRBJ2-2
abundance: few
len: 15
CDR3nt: TGTGCCTGCAAAAAAAGGGACCCGGACACCGGGGAGCTGTTTTTT
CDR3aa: CACKKRDPDTGELFF

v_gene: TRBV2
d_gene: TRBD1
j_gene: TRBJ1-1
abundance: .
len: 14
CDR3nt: TGTGCCAGCAGGAACCGGGACAGGGGCACTGAAGCTTTCTTT
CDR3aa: CASRNRDRGTEAFF

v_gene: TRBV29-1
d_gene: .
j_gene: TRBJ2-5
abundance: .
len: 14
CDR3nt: TGCAGCGTTGAGGGACGACTCAAGTTAGAGACCCAGTACTTC
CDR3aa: CSVEGRLKLETQYF

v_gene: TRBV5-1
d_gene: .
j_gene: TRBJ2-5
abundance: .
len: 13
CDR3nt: TGCGCCAGCAGCTTGGCCGCCGAAGAGACCCAGTACTTC
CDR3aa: CASSLAAEETQYF

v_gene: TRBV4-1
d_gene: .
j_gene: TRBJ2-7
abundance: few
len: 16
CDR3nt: TGCGCCAGCAGCCAAGATGAGGGAACAGGATCGTCAAAGCAGTACTTC
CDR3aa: CASSQDEGTGSSKQYF

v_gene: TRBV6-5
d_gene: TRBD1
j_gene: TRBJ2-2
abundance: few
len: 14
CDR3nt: TGTGCCAGCAAGAGGACAGGGGACACCGGGGAGCTGTTTTTT
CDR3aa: CASKRTGDTGELFF

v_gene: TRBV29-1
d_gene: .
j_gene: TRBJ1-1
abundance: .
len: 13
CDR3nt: TGCAGCGTTCTCCCGGATTTGAACGCTGAAGCTTTCTTT
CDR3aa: CSVLPDLNAEAFF

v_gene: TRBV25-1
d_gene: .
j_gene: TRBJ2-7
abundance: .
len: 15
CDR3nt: TGTGCCAGCAGTGGATGGTTCGGGGGCGAATACGAGCAGTACTTC
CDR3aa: CASSGWFGGEYEQYF

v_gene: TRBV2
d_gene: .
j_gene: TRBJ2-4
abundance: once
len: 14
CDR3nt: TGTGCCAGCAGTGAATCATTATCCAAAAACATTCAGTACTTC
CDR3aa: CASSESLSKNIQYF

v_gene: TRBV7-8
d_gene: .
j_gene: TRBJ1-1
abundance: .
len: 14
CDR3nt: TGTGCCAGCAGCTTATATGTGGGAGGGACTGAAGCTTTCTTT
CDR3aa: CASSLYVGGTEAFF

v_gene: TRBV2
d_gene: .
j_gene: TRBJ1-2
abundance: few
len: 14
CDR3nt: TGTGCCAGCAGGGGGCCGGGACAAAACTATGGCTACACCTTC
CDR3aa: CASRGPGQNYGYTF

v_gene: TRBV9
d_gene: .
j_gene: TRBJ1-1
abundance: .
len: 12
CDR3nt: TGTGCCAGCAGCGTAGGCGGCGGACAAGCTTTCTTT
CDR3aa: CASSVGGGQAFF

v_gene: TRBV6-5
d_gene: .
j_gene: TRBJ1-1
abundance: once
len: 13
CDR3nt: TGTGCCAGCCGACGGGGGTTGGTCACTGAAGCTTTCTTT
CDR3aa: CASRRGLVTEAFF

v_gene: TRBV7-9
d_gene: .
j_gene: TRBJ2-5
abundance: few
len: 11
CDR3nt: TGTGCCAGCAGTTACAAAGAGACCCAGTACTTC
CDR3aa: CASSYKETQYF

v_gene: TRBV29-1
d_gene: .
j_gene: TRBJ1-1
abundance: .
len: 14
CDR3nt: TGCAGCGTTGAATTGGCCGCCGGAAACACTGAAGCTTTCTTT
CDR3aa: CSVELAAGNTEAFF

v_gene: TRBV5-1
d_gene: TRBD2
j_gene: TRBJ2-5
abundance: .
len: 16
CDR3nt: TGCGCCAGCAGCTTCTCGGGACTATTCCTGGGAGAGACCCAGTACTTC
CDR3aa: CASSFSGLFLGETQYF

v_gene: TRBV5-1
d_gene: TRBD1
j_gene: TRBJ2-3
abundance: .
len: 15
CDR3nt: TGCGCCAGCAGCTTGGCCGGGACAGGGTCAGATACGCAGTATTTT
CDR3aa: CASSLAGTGSDTQYF

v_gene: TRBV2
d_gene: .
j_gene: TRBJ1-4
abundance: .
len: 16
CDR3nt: TGTGCCAGCAGTAAAAACAGGGACAACATAGATGAAAAACTGTTTTTT
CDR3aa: CASSKNRDNIDEKLFF

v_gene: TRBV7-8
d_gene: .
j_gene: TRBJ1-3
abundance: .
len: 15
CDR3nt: TGTGCCAGCAGCTTAGTCGGGACTCGTGGAAACACCATATATTTT
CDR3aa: CASSLVGTRGNTIYF

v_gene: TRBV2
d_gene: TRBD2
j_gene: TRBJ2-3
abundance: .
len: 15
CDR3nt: TGTGCCAGCAGTGCCGGGACTAGCGGGGCCAATACGCAGTATTTT
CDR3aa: CASSAGTSGANTQYF

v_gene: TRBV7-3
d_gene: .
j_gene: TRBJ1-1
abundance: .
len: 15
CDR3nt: TGTGCCAGCAGCTCCTCAGGACGTCAGAACACTGAAGCTTTCTTT
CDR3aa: CASSSSGRQNTEAFF

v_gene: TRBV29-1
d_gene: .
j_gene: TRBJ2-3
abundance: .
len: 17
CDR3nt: TGCAGCGTTGAGACGACAGTCCCTCGGAAGGGCACAGATACGCAGTATTTT
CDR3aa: CSVETTVPRKGTDTQYF

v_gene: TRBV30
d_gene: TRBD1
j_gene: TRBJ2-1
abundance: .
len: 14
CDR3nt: TGTGCCTGGAGTGCCCGACAGGGCTACAATGAGCAGTTCTTC
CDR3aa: CAWSARQGYNEQFF

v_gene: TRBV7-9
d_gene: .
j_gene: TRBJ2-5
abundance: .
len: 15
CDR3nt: TGTGCCAGCAGCTGGGCACAGGGGACTGGCGAGACCCAGTACTTC
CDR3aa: CASSWAQGTGETQYF